The clone carrying this T cell receptor beta chain was seen a single time. Its antigen is unknown. The data originate from a study of cytomegalovirus exposure and HLA in healthy donors. The table came from immunoSEQ multiplex PCR; TCRdb's copy has only in-frame clones and leaves some out. The sample has around 130,000 clones, over 85% seen once. Findings of the study overall: Researchers counted around 160 TCR beta chains as cytomegalovirus-associated. A later analysis found first-cohort TCR clusters tended to co-occur in the 120 validation repertoires.

Trimming left V 2 bases short and J 2 bases short, with 14 bases between. The CDR3 runs to 16 residues. CDR1 is SGHKS, CDR2 YYEKEE, per germline (reference sequence). The sequencing sample was made of PBMCs. The chain combines TRBV5-5 with TRBJ1-5, with D possibly TRBD1 on 5 matching bases. This TCR derives from a man under 40 in good health and CMV-seronegative. The CDR3 spells CASSLTGRPGNQPQHF. The CDR3 nucleotides are TGTGCCAGCAGCTTAACAGGCCGCCCGGGCAATCAGCCCCAGCATTTT.